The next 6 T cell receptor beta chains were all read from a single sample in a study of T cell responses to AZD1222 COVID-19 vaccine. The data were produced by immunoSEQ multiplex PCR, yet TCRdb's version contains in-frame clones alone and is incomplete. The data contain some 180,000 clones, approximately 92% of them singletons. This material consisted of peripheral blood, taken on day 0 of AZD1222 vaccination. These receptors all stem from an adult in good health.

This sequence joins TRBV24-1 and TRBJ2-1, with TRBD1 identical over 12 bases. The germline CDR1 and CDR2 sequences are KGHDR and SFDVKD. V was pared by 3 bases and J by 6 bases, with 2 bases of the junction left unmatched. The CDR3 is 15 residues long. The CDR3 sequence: CATSDRDRGLNEQFF. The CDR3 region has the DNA TGTGCCACCAGTGATCGGGACAGGGGGCTCAATGAGCAGTTCTTC.

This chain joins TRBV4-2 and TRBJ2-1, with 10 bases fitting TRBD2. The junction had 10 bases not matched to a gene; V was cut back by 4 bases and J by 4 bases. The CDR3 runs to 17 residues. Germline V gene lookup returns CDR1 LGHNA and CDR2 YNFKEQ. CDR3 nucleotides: TGTGCCAGCAGCCTCTTCGCCGGGACTAGCGTGTACAATGAGCAGTTCTTC. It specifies CASSLFAGTSVYNEQFF.

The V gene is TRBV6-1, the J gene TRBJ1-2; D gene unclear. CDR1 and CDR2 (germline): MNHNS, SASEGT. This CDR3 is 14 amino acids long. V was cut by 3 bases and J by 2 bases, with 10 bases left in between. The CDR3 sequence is CASSDYGSNYGYTF. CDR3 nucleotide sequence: TGTGCCAGCAGTGATTACGGCTCAAACTATGGCTACACCTTC.

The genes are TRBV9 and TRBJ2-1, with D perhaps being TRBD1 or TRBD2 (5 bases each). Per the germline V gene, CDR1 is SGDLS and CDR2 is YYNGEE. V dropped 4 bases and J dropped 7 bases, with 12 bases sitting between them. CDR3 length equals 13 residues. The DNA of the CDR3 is TGTGCCAGCAGCCCCGGGGACCGTAATGAGCAGTTCTTC. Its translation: CASSPGDRNEQFF.

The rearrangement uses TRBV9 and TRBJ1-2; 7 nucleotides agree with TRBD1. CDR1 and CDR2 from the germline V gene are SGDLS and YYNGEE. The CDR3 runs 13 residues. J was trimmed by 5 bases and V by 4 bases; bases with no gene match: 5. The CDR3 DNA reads TGTGCCAGCAGCTACACAGGGGTATATGGCTACACCTTC. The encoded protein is CASSYTGVYGYTF.

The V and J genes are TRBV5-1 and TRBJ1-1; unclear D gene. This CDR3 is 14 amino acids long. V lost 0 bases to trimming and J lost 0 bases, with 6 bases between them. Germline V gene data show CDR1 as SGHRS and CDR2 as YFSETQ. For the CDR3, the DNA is TGCGCCAGCAGCTTGGGACTGGTGAACACTGAAGCTTTCTTT. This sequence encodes CASSLGLVNTEAFF. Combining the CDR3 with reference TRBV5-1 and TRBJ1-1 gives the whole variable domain KAGVTQTPRYLIKTRGQQVTLSCSPISGHRSVSWYQQTPGQGLQFLFEYFSETQRNKGNFPGRFSGRQFSNSRSEMNVSTLELGDSALYLCASSLGLVNTEAFFGQGTRLTVV.